This entry lists 27 T cell receptor beta chains sequenced from one sample in a study of blood T cell repertoires in COVID-19. Method: immunoSEQ multiplex PCR; TCRdb's copy keeps in-frame clones and lacks some. The sample yields 45,000 to 60,000 clones, approximately 83% seen once. Sequencing was carried out using peripheral blood. These receptor sequences come from a man of 80 years or more with COVID-19, enrolled during active disease.

The chain combines TRBV6-5 with TRBJ2-1; a weak D match, TRBD1 (7 bases). Germline CDR1 reads MNHEY; CDR2 reads SVGAGI. The CDR3 sequence is 14 residues long. V lost 10 bases and J lost 0, with 13 bases in between. The CDR3 coding sequence is TGTGCCACCGGGCGGGACAGCTCCTACAATGAGCAGTTCTTC. Amino acids: CATGRDSSYNEQFF.

The rearrangement joins TRBV2 to TRBJ1-4, with TRBD1 identical over 9 bases. Germline CDR1 is SNHLY and CDR2 is FYNNEI. J gave up 7 bases and V 5 bases, and 8 bases lay outside the gene matches. The length of the CDR3 is 15 residues. In DNA, the CDR3 is TGTGCCAGCAGTCTGGACAGGGGAGGTTTTGAAAAACTGTTTTTT. Translated, it gives CASSLDRGGFEKLFF.

This clone has only a few counts. The chain recombines TRBV10-2 with TRBJ1-5, with D possibly TRBD1 on 5 matching bases. Per the germline V gene, CDR1 is WSHSY and CDR2 is SAAADI. V lost 0 bases and J 2 bases, leaving 5 bases between the germline ends. CDR3 length: 14 residues. The CDR3: CASSESGGNQPQHF. CDR3 sequence (DNA): TGCGCCAGCAGTGAGTCAGGGGGCAATCAGCCCCAGCATTTT.

The chain is built from TRBV7-6 and TRBJ1-2; 8 positions match TRBD1. The CDR3 has 16 amino acids. V trimming: 3 bases; J trimming: 7 bases; junction bases outside the gene matches: 13. Germline assignment: CDR1 SGHVS and CDR2 FNYEAQ. In DNA, the CDR3 is TGTGCCAGCAGCTTGGACGTCCCTGGACAGGGAACTGGCTACACCTTC. Amino acid sequence: CASSLDVPGQGTGYTF. Supplemented by reference TRBV7-6 and TRBJ1-2, the full variable domain reads GAGVSQSPRYKVTKRGQDVALRCDPISGHVSLYWYRQALGQGPEFLTYFNYEAQQDKSGLPNDRFSAERPEGSISTLTIQRTEQRDSAMYRCASSLDVPGQGTGYTFGSGTRLTVV.

This chain uses TRBV27 with TRBJ1-4; possibly TRBD1 for D (5 bases). The V end lost 1 base, the J end lost 7 bases, and 13 bases lay between the germline ends. Germline-derived CDR1 and CDR2 are MNHEY and SMNVEV (reference sequence). The CDR3 sequence is 15 residues long. The CDR3 DNA follows: TGTGCCAGCAGTTTATATGGGGGACTTTCTGAAAAACTGTTTTTT. Its protein product is CASSLYGGLSEKLFF.

The J gene is TRBJ1-2, the V gene TRBV29-1, with D perhaps matching TRBD1 (6 bases). This CDR3 is 11 amino acids long. From germline, CDR1 is SQVTM and CDR2 ANQGSEA. The ends were cut back, 6 bases at V and 10 bases at J, with 15 bases in the middle. This chain's CDR3 is CSVSGAGVYTF. The CDR3, as DNA: TGCAGCGTATCAGGGGCAGGGGTCTACACCTTC. The full variable domain, rest sourced from reference TRBV29-1 and TRBJ1-2, is SAVISQKPSRDICQRGTSLTIQCQVDSQVTMMFWYRQQPGQSLTLIATANQGSEATYESGFVIDKFPISRPNLTFSTLTVSNMSPEDSSIYLCSVSGAGVYTFGSGTRLTVV.

The chain carries TRBV4-2 and TRBJ1-3; unclear D gene. Per the germline V gene, CDR1 is LGHNA and CDR2 is YNFKEQ. The CDR3 runs 17 residues. The V gene lost 1 base and the J gene lost 4 bases, with 17 bases spanning the gap. The CDR3 coding sequence is TGTGCCAGCAGCCAAGGGACCGTCGGGGTGGTCGGAAACACCATATATTTT. Its translation is CASSQGTVGVVGNTIYF.

CDR3 protein: CASSVDSRNQPQHF. The CDR3 DNA reads TGTGCCAGCAGCGTAGATAGTAGAAATCAGCCCCAGCATTTT. This sequence joins TRBV9 and TRBJ1-5; D not certain. V lost 0 bases, J lost 4 bases, and 8 bases lay in between. The germline V gene has CDR1 SGDLS and CDR2 YYNGEE. The CDR3 consists of 14 residues. Variable domain in full (rest from reference TRBV9 and TRBJ1-5): DSGVTQTPKHLITATGQRVTLRCSPRSGDLSVYWYQQSLDQGLQFLIQYYNGEERAKGNILERFSAQQFPDLHSELNLSSLELGDSALYFCASSVDSRNQPQHFGDGTRLSIL.

The rearrangement links TRBV5-4 to TRBJ2-5; 16 bases match TRBD2. The CDR3 loop spans 18 amino acids. V trimming: 5 bases; J trimming: 5 bases; junction bases outside the gene matches: 12. The V gene's germline CDR1 is SGHNT and CDR2 YYREEE (reference sequence). The CDR3 spells CASSTGTSGGALGETQYF. The DNA for the CDR3 is TGTGCCAGCAGTACCGGGACTAGCGGGGGGGCCTTAGGGGAGACCCAGTACTTC.

This clone showed up just once. The J gene is TRBJ1-4, the V gene TRBV6-2 or TRBV6-3; TRBD1 is a possible D gene (5 bases). V lost 6 bases and J 8 bases, leaving 16 bases between the germline ends. The CDR3 has 14 amino acids. Germline loops: CDR1 MNHEY, CDR2 SVGEGT. CDR3 amino acids: CASSPGWGDEKLFF. For the CDR3, the DNA is TGTGCCAGCAGCCCAGGGTGGGGAGACGAAAAACTGTTTTTT.

This chain connects TRBV27 to TRBJ2-4; TRBD2 agrees at 14 bases. The CDR3 contains 17 residues. In germline, CDR1 is MNHEY, CDR2 SMNVEV (reference sequence). Trimming removed 6 bases from V and 0 bases from J; junction bases left unmatched: 4. The CDR3 reads CASSPGLAGVAKNIQYF. In nucleotides, the CDR3 is TGTGCCAGCAGCCCGGGACTAGCGGGGGTAGCCAAAAACATTCAGTACTTC.

The chain couples TRBV24-1 to TRBJ2-2, with D possibly TRBD2 on 5 matching bases. This CDR3 contains 14 residues. Per the germline V gene, CDR1 is KGHDR and CDR2 is SFDVKD. With 5 bases removed from V and 0 bases from J, the gap between germline ends came to 6 bases. The CDR3 DNA is TGTGCCACCAGTGTCGGGGCGAACACCGGGGAGCTGTTTTTT. Translated, it gives CATSVGANTGELFF.

This sequence joins TRBV27 and TRBJ1-5; D is unresolved. The ends were cut back, 3 bases at V and 4 bases at J, with 4 bases in the middle. CDR3 length: 12 residues. CDR1 MNHEY and CDR2 SMNVEV come from the germline V gene (reference sequence). DNA of the CDR3: TGTGCCAGCAGTTTCGGGAATCAGCCCCAGCATTTT. Protein: CASSFGNQPQHF.

This clone was seen a single time. The chain combines TRBV5-4 with TRBJ1-6; D gene uncertain. CDR1 is SGHNT and CDR2 is YYREEE in the germline V gene (reference sequence). With 0 bases removed from V and 7 bases from J, the gap between germline ends came to 17 bases. The CDR3 is made up of 17 amino acids. The DNA of the CDR3 is TGTGCCAGCAGCTTGGCGTCGCGAGGGATAGGAAATTCACCCCTCCACTTT. This gives the protein CASSLASRGIGNSPLHF.

The rearrangement uses TRBV4-3 and TRBJ1-2; TRBD1 aligns across 11 bases. V lost 5 bases to trimming and J lost 8 bases; unmatched junction nucleotides: 7. Germline-derived CDR1 and CDR2 are LGHNA and YSLEER. The CDR3 loop spans 14 amino acids. This chain's CDR3 is CASSTDRGRAGYTF. The CDR3 DNA reads TGCGCCAGCAGCACGGACAGGGGGCGAGCGGGCTACACCTTC.

The chain combines TRBV6-4 with TRBJ1-1; D gene unclear. Per the germline V gene, CDR1 is MRHNA and CDR2 is SNTAGT. V was cut by 10 bases and J by 3 bases, with 12 bases left in between. The CDR3 is made up of 12 amino acids. CDR3 region: CANLERYTEAFF. The DNA for the CDR3 is TGTGCCAACCTAGAAAGGTACACTGAAGCTTTCTTT.

Here the CDR3 reads CASNSGGIWAEQFF. DNA of the CDR3: TGTGCCAGCAACTCCGGGGGAATTTGGGCTGAGCAGTTCTTC. The chain employs TRBV27 and TRBJ2-1; weak D call: TRBD2 (6 bases). V was trimmed by 7 bases and J by 9 bases, leaving 19 bases between them. The CDR3 is 14 amino acids. CDR1 and CDR2 (germline): MNHEY, SMNVEV (reference sequence).

This chain links TRBV7-6 with TRBJ2-1; 11 bases line up with TRBD2. This CDR3 is 17 amino acids long. V shed 6 bases and J 1 base; nucleotides not matched to a gene: 8. Germline V gene sequence: CDR1 SGHVS, CDR2 FNYEAQ. CDR3 nucleotide sequence: TGTGCCAGCAGTCATAGCGGGAGGGCCGGGTCCTACAATGAGCAGTTCTTC. Residues: CASSHSGRAGSYNEQFF.

This rearrangement joins TRBV27 to TRBJ1-1, with 7 bases identical to TRBD1. Germline loops: CDR1 MNHEY, CDR2 SMNVEV (reference sequence). The trim removed 8 bases at V and 6 bases at J, leaving 6 bases unmatched. The CDR3 is made up of 12 amino acids. The CDR3 nucleotides are TGTGCCAGCTCATTCAGGGGGGCTGAAGCTTTCTTT. It is translated as CASSFRGAEAFF.

The rearrangement links TRBV6-4 to TRBJ2-7, with D possibly matching TRBD1 (6 bases). The CDR3 totals 16 residues. V lost 6 bases, J lost 0 bases, and 18 bases lay in between. CDR1 and CDR2 (germline): MRHNA, SNTAGT. DNA for the CDR3: TGTGCCAGCAGCTGGGACACAGAACGTAGCTCCTACGAGCAGTACGTC. Translation: CASSWDTERSSYEQYV.

The V call is TRBV5-8, the J call TRBJ1-5, with D perhaps TRBD1 (5 bases). Germline lookup yields CDR1 SGHTS and CDR2 YDEGEE. The CDR3 extends over 15 amino acids. V shed 4 bases and J shed 1 base, with 12 bases lying between them. The CDR3, as DNA: TGTGCCAGCAGCCTCAGGGTGGGGAGCAATCAGCCCCAGCATTTT. Encoded protein: CASSLRVGSNQPQHF. The variable domain in full, with the rest retrieved from reference TRBV5-8 and TRBJ1-5, is EAGVTQSPTHLIKTRGQQATLRCSPISGHTSVYWYQQALGLGLQFLLWYDEGEERNRGNFPPRFSGRQFPNYSSELNVNALELEDSALYLCASSLRVGSNQPQHFGDGTRLSIL.

The chain combines TRBV5-8 with TRBJ1-5; D gene uncertain. This CDR3 comprises 15 residues. Trimming shortened V by 4 bases and J by 6 bases, and 17 bases separated the two germline ends. Germline CDR1 reads SGHTS; CDR2 reads YDEGEE. The CDR3 region has the DNA TGTGCCAGCAGCCCTCGCGGGATTACCAGTCAGCCCCAGCATTTT. Translation gives CASSPRGITSQPQHF.

The V call is TRBV19, the J call TRBJ2-1; 10 bases are shared with TRBD1. The CDR3 consists of 15 residues. Looked up from germline, CDR1 is LNHDA and CDR2 is SQIVND (reference sequence). V was pared by 3 bases and J by 4 bases, with 3 bases of the junction left unmatched. CDR3 residues: CASSIRDRGYNEQFF. CDR3 in DNA: TGTGCCAGTAGTATCCGGGACAGGGGTTACAATGAGCAGTTCTTC.

V and J are TRBV7-9 and TRBJ1-1, with no clear D. The V end lost 5 bases, the J end lost 0 bases, and 7 bases lay between the germline ends. This CDR3 comprises 13 residues. The germline V gene encodes CDR1 SEHNR and CDR2 FQNEAQ (reference sequence). The CDR3 sequence: CASSINMNTEAFF. Written as DNA, the CDR3 is TGTGCCAGCAGCATAAACATGAACACTGAAGCTTTCTTT.

The chain combines TRBV4-2 with TRBJ1-5; 9 nucleotides match TRBD1. V was pared by 3 bases and J by 6 bases, with 9 bases of the junction left unmatched. The CDR3 contains 16 residues. CDR1 LGHNA and CDR2 YNFKEQ come from the germline V gene. The CDR3 nucleotides are TGTGCCAGCAGCCAGCCCGGGACAGGGAGGAGTCAGCCCCAGCATTTT. As protein: CASSQPGTGRSQPQHF.

This clone was found a few times. The rearrangement joins TRBV29-1 to TRBJ1-2, with 9 positions matching TRBD1. The CDR3 has 12 amino acids. CDR1 and CDR2 (germline): SQVTM, ANQGSEA. Trimming at V came to 7 bases and at J to 7 bases, leaving 7 bases not matched to a gene. The CDR3 DNA reads TGCAGCGGAAGTACAGGGGGCAGTGGCTACACCTTC. Protein product: CSGSTGGSGYTF.

The chain has TRBV5-1 and TRBJ1-1; no reliable D call. Germline lookup yields CDR1 SGHRS and CDR2 YFSETQ. This CDR3 is 15 amino acids long. Trimming removed 0 bases at V and 3 bases at J, with 12 bases between. The CDR3 bases are TGCGCCAGCAGCTTGGAGAGGGCAGGTGACACTGAAGCTTTCTTT. This encodes CASSLERAGDTEAFF.